The TCR beta chain described here comes from a study of cytomegalovirus exposure and HLA in healthy donors. Regarding this clone: The antigen remains unidentified.

The repertoire was sequenced with immunoSEQ multiplex PCR; TCRdb's copy has only in-frame clones and lacks some. The sample holds 150,000 or so clones, about 90% seen once. The germline CDR1 and CDR2 sequences are MRHNA and SNTAGT. V lost 5 bases and J lost 3, with 14 bases in between. The CDR3 sequence is 15 residues long. The study's findings and limits: In vitro assays verified that three CMV-associated chains recognized CMV antigens specifically. The tendency of first-cohort TCR clusters to co-occur in the 120 or so validation repertoires emerged from a later analysis.

The J gene is TRBJ2-1, the V gene TRBV6-4; D is perhaps TRBD2 (6 bases). The sequenced sample was PBMCs. The receptor comes from a woman in her 30s in good health and CMV-seropositive. DNA of the CDR3: TGTGCCAGCAGTCCCCGTAGCGGAGACTACAATGAGCAGTTCTTC. Amino acid sequence: CASSPRSGDYNEQFF.